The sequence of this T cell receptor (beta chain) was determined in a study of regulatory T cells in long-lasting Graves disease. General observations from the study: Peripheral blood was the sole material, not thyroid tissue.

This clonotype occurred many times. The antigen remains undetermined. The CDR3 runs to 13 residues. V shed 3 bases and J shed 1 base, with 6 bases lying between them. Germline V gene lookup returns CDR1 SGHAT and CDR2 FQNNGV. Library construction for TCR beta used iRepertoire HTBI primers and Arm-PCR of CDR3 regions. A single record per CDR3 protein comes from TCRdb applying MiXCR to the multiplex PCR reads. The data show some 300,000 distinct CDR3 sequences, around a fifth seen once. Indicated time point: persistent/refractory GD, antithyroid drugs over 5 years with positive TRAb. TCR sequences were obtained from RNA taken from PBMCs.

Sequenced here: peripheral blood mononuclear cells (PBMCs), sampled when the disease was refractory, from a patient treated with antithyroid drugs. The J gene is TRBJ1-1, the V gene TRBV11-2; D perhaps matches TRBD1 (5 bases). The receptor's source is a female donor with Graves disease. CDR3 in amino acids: CASSFRENTEAFF. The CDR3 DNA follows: TGTGCCAGCAGCTTCAGGGAGAACACTGAAGCTTTCTTT.